The rows below give T cell receptor beta chains drawn from one sample of a study of CD8+CD57+ T cells in acquired aplastic anemia. MiXCR, applied by TCRdb to the reads, yields one record per CDR3 protein. The data show around 190,000 distinct CDR3 sequences, around half seen once. The sequenced material came from sorted CD4+, CD8+, or CD8+CD57+ T cells (not recorded which) from PBMCs. These receptor sequences come from a human donor in good health, serving as a control. CDR3s include the opening cysteine and the closing phenylalanine or tryptophan. The D gene is left open where the match is weak. Clone size, where shown, is once, few, many, or a class for clones that have expanded.

TRBJ2-5,many,TRBV24-1,TRBD2,CATSDQAGGHQETQYF,TGTGCCACCAGTGACCAGGCGGGGGGGCACCAAGAGACCCAGTACTTC
TRBJ2-1,.,TRBV7-2,.,CASSLTRNKQFF,TGTGCCAGCAGCTTAACTAGGAATAAGCAGTTCTTC
TRBJ2-3,many,TRBV27,.,CASSLSQGGTDTQYF,TGTGCCAGCAGTTTATCGCAGGGCGGCACAGATACGCAGTATTTT
TRBJ1-2,.,TRBV15,.,CATSRDWYGENYGYTF,TGTGCCACCAGCAGAGATTGGTACGGGGAGAACTATGGCTACACCTTC
TRBJ1-6,.,TRBV7-2,TRBD1,CASSPLTGGVGSPLHF,TGTGCCAGCAGCCCCCTGACAGGGGGCGTAGGATCACCCCTCCACTTT
TRBJ1-4,many,TRBV5-6,.,CASSQTALSNEKLFF,TGTGCCAGCAGCCAAACAGCGTTAAGTAATGAAAAACTGTTTTTT
TRBJ2-7,many,TRBV28,TRBD1,CASSFYPKTGLSF,TGTGCCAGCAGTTTCTACCCCAAGACAGGGCTGTCCTTC
TRBJ2-7,many,TRBV4-1,TRBD2,CASSQEPGLAGAPYEQYF,TGCGCCAGCAGCCAAGAGCCCGGACTAGCGGGGGCCCCCTACGAGCAGTACTTC
TRBJ1-2,.,TRBV7-2,.,CASSPGLTGGTF,TGTGCCAGCAGCCCCGGTCTGACTGGCGGGACCTTC
TRBJ1-2,.,TRBV5-1,.,CASSLGTAANYGYTF,TGCGCCAGCAGCTTGGGGACAGCGGCTAACTATGGCTACACCTTC
TRBJ1-3,many,TRBV10-3,TRBD1,CASTGTGSTYTGNTIYF,TGTGCCTCGACCGGGACAGGGTCAACATATACTGGAAACACCATATATTTT
TRBJ1-4,.,TRBV10-3,.,CASTRSGGGEKLFF,TGTGCCAGTACTAGGAGCGGGGGAGGGGAAAAACTGTTTTTT
TRBJ2-1,many,TRBV5-1,.,CASSTERPLGNEQFF,TGCGCCAGCAGCACGGAGAGGCCTCTCGGGAATGAGCAGTTCTTC
TRBJ2-3,many,TRBV5-8,.,CASSLGGHGTDTQYF,TGTGCCAGCAGCTTGGGTGGTCACGGCACAGATACGCAGTATTTT
TRBJ1-5,many,TRBV19,TRBD1,CASSIGARTGVHNQPQHF,TGTGCCAGTAGTATAGGCGCACGAACAGGGGTCCACAATCAGCCCCAGCATTTT
TRBJ1-6,.,TRBV9,.,CASNASDSNSPLHF,TGTGCCAGCAACGCCTCGGACAGTAATTCACCCCTCCACTTT
TRBJ2-5,.,TRBV5-1,TRBD1,CASSRGQGETQYF,TGCGCCAGCAGCCGTGGACAGGGAGAGACCCAGTACTTC
TRBJ2-7,.,TRBV10-3,TRBD1,CAISVQTGTGVSYEQCF,TGTGCCATCAGTGTTCAAACAGGGACAGGGGTCTCCTACGAGCAGTGCTTC
TRBJ1-5,many,TRBV4-2,.,CASSQDSGSLNQPQHF,TGTGCCAGCAGCCAAGATAGTGGCTCCCTCAATCAGCCCCAGCATTTT
TRBJ2-1,.,TRBV7-3,.,CASSKDEGRVDEQFF,TGTGCCAGCAGCAAGGACGAGGGCCGGGTCGATGAGCAGTTCTTC
TRBJ1-3,few,TRBV19,.,CASSILGRTSGNTIHF,TGTGCCAGTAGTATACTGGGACGCACCTCTGGAAACACCATACATTTT
TRBJ2-1,many,TRBV24-1,.,CATSDLAKPGSSYNEQFF,TGTGCCACCAGTGATTTGGCAAAGCCGGGAAGCTCCTACAATGAGCAGTTCTTC
TRBJ2-7,.,TRBV20-1,.,CSTGRFRAMESYEQYF,TGCAGTACGGGGCGTTTTCGGGCCATGGAGTCCTACGAGCAGTACTTC
TRBJ1-6,many,TRBV9,TRBD1,CASSIDDRGNSPLHF,TGTGCCAGCAGCATTGATGACAGGGGGAATTCACCCCTCCACTTT
TRBJ1-6,.,TRBV5-6,TRBD1,CASSWGDSPNSPLHF,TGTGCCAGCAGCTGGGGGGACAGTCCTAATTCACCCCTCCACTTT
TRBJ1-5,.,TRBV7-9,TRBD1,CASSFTTGDQPQHF,TGTGCCAGCAGCTTTACCACAGGGGATCAGCCCCAGCATTTT
TRBJ2-7,.,TRBV10-3,TRBD1,CAISVTGTATYEQYF,TGTGCCATCAGTGTTACGGGGACAGCTACCTACGAGCAGTACTTC
TRBJ1-1,many,TRBV7-9,.,CASSLIQYTEAFF,TGTGCCAGCAGCTTAATTCAGTACACTGAAGCTTTCTTT
TRBJ1-2,many,TRBV7-2,.,CASSLREGGNYGYTF,TGTGCCAGCAGCTTACGGGAGGGAGGGAACTATGGCTACACCTTC
TRBJ1-1,.,TRBV20-1,.,CSARDLGGVNTEAFF,TGCAGTGCTAGAGATCTGGGCGGAGTGAACACTGAAGCTTTCTTT
TRBJ1-6,few,TRBV9,TRBD1,CASSVGTGDPNSPLHF,TGTGCCAGCAGCGTTGGGACAGGGGACCCTAATTCACCCCTCCACTTT
TRBJ1-2,.,TRBV6-5,.,CASSYRPGVAYTF,TGTGCCAGCAGTTATCGGCCTGGAGTTGCCTACACCTTC
TRBJ1-6,.,TRBV9,.,CASSPAGSSPLHF,TGTGCCAGCAGCCCTGCAGGGTCTTCACCCCTCCACTTT
TRBJ2-7,.,TRBV20-1,TRBD1,CSARPPGTGSNEQYF,TGCAGTGCTCGCCCCCCTGGGACAGGGTCCAACGAGCAGTACTTC
TRBJ1-5,.,TRBV11-1,TRBD1,CASSSSNRGPKETQHF,TGTGCCAGCAGCTCCTCGAACAGGGGGCCCAAGGAGACCCAGCATTTT
TRBJ1-6,.,TRBV5-1,.,CASSPGGVENSPLHF,TGCGCCAGCAGCCCCGGGGGGGTCGAGAATTCACCCCTCCACTTT
TRBJ1-1,.,TRBV7-2,.,CASSSQLTDNTEAFF,TGTGCCAGCAGCTCCCAACTCACAGACAACACTGAAGCTTTCTTT
TRBJ2-1,.,TRBV24-1,TRBD2,CATSVRTSGSNEQFF,TGTGCCACCAGTGTCCGGACTAGCGGGAGCAATGAGCAGTTCTTC
TRBJ2-5,.,TRBV29-1,TRBD2,CGVGLAMYQETQYF,TGCGGCGTCGGACTAGCTATGTACCAAGAGACCCAGTACTTC
TRBJ1-1,many,TRBV5-1,.,CASSSTVPNTEAFF,TGCGCCAGCAGCTCGACAGTGCCGAACACTGAAGCTTTCTTT
TRBJ1-6,many,TRBV19,TRBD1,CASSRTGEGSPLHF,TGTGCCAGTAGTCGGACAGGCGAAGGGTCACCCCTCCACTTT
TRBJ1-2,few,TRBV29-1,.,CSVRHLTGYGYTF,TGCAGTGTTCGACACCTGACAGGCTATGGCTACACCTTC
TRBJ2-7,.,TRBV9,.,CASSVSYLASYEQYF,TGTGCCAGCAGCGTATCTTACCTGGCCTCCTACGAGCAGTACTTC
TRBJ1-2,many,TRBV20-1,TRBD1,CSARGTGGTNYGYTF,TGCAGTGCTAGAGGGACAGGGGGCACCAACTATGGCTACACCTTC
TRBJ1-2,.,TRBV24-1,TRBD1,CATKAGGYGYTF,TGTGCCACCAAGGCAGGGGGCTATGGCTACACCTTC
TRBJ2-6,once,TRBV7-3,.,CATRGPGANVLTF,TGCGCCACCAGGGGTCCTGGGGCCAACGTCCTGACTTTC
TRBJ2-3,.,TRBV19,TRBD1,CASSTGQGAEDTQYF,TGTGCCAGTAGTACCGGACAGGGGGCAGAAGATACGCAGTATTTT
TRBJ1-1,.,TRBV5-1,.,CASSLSGGGGTEAFF,TGCGCCAGCAGCCTTAGCGGGGGGGGGGGCACTGAAGCTTTCTTT
TRBJ2-7,many,TRBV6-6,TRBD1,CASSGGHRGAYEQYF,TGTGCCAGCAGTGGGGGTCACAGGGGGGCCTACGAGCAGTACTTC
TRBJ1-2,.,TRBV9,.,CASSSQGGMDYGYTF,TGTGCCAGCAGCTCGCAAGGGGGAATGGATTATGGCTACACCTTC
TRBJ2-1,.,TRBV9,TRBD2,CASSPLSGGAHNEQFF,TGTGCCAGCAGCCCTCTGAGCGGGGGGGCCCACAATGAGCAGTTCTTC